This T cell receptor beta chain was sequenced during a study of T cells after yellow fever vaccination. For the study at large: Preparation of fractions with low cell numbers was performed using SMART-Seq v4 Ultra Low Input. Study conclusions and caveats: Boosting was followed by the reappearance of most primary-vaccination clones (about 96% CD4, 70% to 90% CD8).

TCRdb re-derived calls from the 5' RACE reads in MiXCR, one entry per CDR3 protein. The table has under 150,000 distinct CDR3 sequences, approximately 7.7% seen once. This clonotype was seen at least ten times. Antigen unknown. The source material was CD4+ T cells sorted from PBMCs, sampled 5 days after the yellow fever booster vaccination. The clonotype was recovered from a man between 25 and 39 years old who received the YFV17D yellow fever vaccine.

CDR3 amino acids: CASSPAQGFSYEQYF. The CDR3 DNA reads TGTGCCAGCTCACCCGCACAGGGATTCTCCTACGAGCAGTACTTC. V gene TRBV18 combines with J gene TRBJ2-7, with D possibly matching TRBD1 (6 bases). V lost 3 bases and J 0 bases, leaving 12 bases between the germline ends. This CDR3 has 15 amino acids. Germline CDR1 is KGHSH and CDR2 is LQKENI.